This entry is about one T cell receptor beta chain. Germline CDR1 reads LGHNA; CDR2 reads YNFKEQ. Trimming took 4 bases from V and 5 from J, leaving 20 bases between them. This CDR3 has 16 residues. The sample comes from a study of control samples from healthy donors and cancer patients. Clones were sequenced by immunoSEQ multiplex PCR, and TCRdb holds only the in-frame ones, with some missing. The sample holds 200,000 to 250,000 clones; 85% to 95% are singletons and the top ten take approximately 1.5%. This TCR was recovered from a man over 45 in good health. The genes are TRBV4-2 and TRBJ1-2, with a tentative D call TRBD1 (6 bases). Sequencing was carried out using blood. CDR3 sequence: CASSLWDSTQGYGYTF. The CDR3 nucleotides read TGTGCCAGCAGCCTCTGGGACTCAACTCAGGGGTATGGCTACACCTTC.